This T cell receptor beta chain derives from a study of blood T cell repertoires in COVID-19. About the research overall: COVID-19 samples from acute and convalescent phases originated in the United States, Italy and Spain.

Losses at the gene ends were 0 bases for V and 4 bases for J; bases not matched to a gene: 1. Germline V gene lookup returns CDR1 SGHRS and CDR2 YFSETQ. The CDR3 runs 14 residues. Only in-frame clones appear in the TCRdb table, and some are missing; sequencing was by immunoSEQ multiplex PCR. Of some 110,000 clones listed, around 79% are singletons. About this clone itself: At the DNA level, this CDR3 is encoded by other sequences in the same sample as well.

The TCR comes from a man between 45 and 60 years old with acute or convalescent COVID-19. The rearrangement uses TRBV5-1 and TRBJ2-7; 10 bases match TRBD1. Sequencing was done on a sample of peripheral blood. The CDR3: CASSLVDRGYEQYF. The CDR3, as DNA: TGCGCCAGCAGCTTGGTGGACAGGGGGTACGAGCAGTACTTC.